This TCR beta chain emerged from a study of blood T cells in healthy people across ages. Trimming stripped 2 bases from V and 8 bases from J, with 15 bases between. The V gene's germline CDR1 is LGHNA and CDR2 YNFKEQ. CDR3 length: 14 amino acids. Primed by a sample-barcoded 5' primer and a J-beta primer mix, a second PCR proceeded for roughly 7 to 11 cycles. TCRdb reprocessed the 5' RACE reads via MiXCR and lists one record per CDR3 protein. This repertoire shows some 1,000,000 distinct CDR3 sequences, 20% to 25% found once; its top ten account for about 0.8%. This sample was shared with a second study, whose subject was T cells of mothers and their children. That study adds: Compared with unrelated pairs, related mother-child pairs had slightly higher, non-significant overlap.

V gene TRBV4-2 combines with J gene TRBJ2-5, with TRBD2 as a possible D gene (6 bases). The sequenced material came from blood. The sequence was obtained from a girl aged 2-10 years in good health. The DNA for the CDR3 is TGTGCCAGCAGCCAAACCGGGACTCCCGGTACCCAGTACTTC. Translating gives CASSQTGTPGTQYF.